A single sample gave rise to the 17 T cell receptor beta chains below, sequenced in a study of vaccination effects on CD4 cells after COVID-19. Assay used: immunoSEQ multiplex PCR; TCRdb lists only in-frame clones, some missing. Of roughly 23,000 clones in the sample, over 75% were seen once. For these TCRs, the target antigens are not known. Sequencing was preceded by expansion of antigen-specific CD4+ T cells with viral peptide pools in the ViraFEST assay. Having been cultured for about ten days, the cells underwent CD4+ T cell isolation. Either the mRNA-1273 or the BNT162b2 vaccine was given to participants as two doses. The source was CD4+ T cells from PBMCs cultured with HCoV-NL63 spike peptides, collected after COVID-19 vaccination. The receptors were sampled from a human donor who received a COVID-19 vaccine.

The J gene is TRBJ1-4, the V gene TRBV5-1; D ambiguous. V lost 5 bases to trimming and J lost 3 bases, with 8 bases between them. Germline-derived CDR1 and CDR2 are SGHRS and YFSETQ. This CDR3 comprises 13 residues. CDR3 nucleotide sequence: TGCGCCAGCAGGTGGAGGGCTAATGAAAAACTGTTTTTT. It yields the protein CASRWRANEKLFF.

DNA for the CDR3: TGCGCCAGCAGCTTGGCCGGGACTAGCGGCCTCACAGATACGCAGTATTTT. Protein product: CASSLAGTSGLTDTQYF. This chain links TRBV5-1 with TRBJ2-3; 11 positions match TRBD2. Looked up from germline, CDR1 is SGHRS and CDR2 is YFSETQ. V shed 0 bases, J shed 2 bases, and the junction held 5 bases outside the gene matches. The CDR3 loop spans 17 amino acids.

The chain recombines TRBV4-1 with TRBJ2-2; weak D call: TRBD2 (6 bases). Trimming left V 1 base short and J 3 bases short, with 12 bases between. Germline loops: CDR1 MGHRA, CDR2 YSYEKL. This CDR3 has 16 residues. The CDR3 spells CASSQGAGPYTGELFF. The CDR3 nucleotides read TGCGCCAGCAGCCAAGGGGCGGGACCCTACACCGGGGAGCTGTTTTTT.

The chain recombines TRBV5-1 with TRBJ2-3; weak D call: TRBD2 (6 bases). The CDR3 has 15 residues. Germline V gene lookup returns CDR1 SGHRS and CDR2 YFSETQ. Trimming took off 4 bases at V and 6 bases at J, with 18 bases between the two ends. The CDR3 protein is CASSPPTPAGDTQYF. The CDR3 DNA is TGCGCCAGCAGCCCCCCAACGCCCGCGGGGGATACGCAGTATTTT. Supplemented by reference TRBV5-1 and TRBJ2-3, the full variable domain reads KAGVTQTPRYLIKTRGQQVTLSCSPISGHRSVSWYQQTPGQGLQFLFEYFSETQRNKGNFPGRFSGRQFSNSRSEMNVSTLELGDSALYLCASSPPTPAGDTQYFGPGTRLTVL.

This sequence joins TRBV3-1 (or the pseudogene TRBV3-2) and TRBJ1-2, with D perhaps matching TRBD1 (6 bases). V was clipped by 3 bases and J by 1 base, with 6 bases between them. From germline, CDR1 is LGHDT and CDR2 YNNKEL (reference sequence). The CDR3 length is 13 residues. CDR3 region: CASSQDSNYGYTF. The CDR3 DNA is TGTGCCAGCAGCCAGGACAGTAACTATGGCTACACCTTC.

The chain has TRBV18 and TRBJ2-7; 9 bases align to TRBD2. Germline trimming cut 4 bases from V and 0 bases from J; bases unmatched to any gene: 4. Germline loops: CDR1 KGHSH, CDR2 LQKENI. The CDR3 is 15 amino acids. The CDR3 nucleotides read TGTGCCAGCTCACAGGCTAGCGGGGCCTCCTACGAGCAGTACTTC. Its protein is CASSQASGASYEQYF.

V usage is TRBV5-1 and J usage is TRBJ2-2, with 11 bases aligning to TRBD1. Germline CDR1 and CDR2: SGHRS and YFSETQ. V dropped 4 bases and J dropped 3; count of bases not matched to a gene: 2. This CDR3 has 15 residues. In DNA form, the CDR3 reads TGCGCCAGCAGCCGGGACAGGGGGGACACCGGGGAGCTGTTTTTT. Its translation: CASSRDRGDTGELFF.

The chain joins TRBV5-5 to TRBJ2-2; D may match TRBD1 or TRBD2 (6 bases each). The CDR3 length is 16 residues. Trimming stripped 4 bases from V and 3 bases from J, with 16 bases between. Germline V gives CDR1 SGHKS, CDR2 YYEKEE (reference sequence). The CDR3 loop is CASSRGAGHYTGELFF. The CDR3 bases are TGTGCCAGCAGCCGTGGTGCGGGACACTACACCGGGGAGCTGTTTTTT.

The CDR3 coding sequence is TGTGCCAGTAGTATTGGGGGACAGTTGAACACTGAAGCTTTCTTT. Its translation: CASSIGGQLNTEAFF. The rearrangement uses TRBV19 and TRBJ1-1, with 7 nucleotides matching TRBD1. The junction had 4 bases not matched to a gene; V was cut back by 3 bases and J by 0 bases. CDR1 and CDR2 from the germline V gene are LNHDA and SQIVND (reference sequence). The CDR3 has 15 amino acids.

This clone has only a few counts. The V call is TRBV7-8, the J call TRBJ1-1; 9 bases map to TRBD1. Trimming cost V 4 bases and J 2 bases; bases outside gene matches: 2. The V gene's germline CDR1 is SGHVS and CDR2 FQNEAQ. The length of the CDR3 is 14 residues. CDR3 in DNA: TGTGCCAGCAGCTGGGACAGGGTTAACACTGAAGCTTTCTTT. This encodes CASSWDRVNTEAFF.

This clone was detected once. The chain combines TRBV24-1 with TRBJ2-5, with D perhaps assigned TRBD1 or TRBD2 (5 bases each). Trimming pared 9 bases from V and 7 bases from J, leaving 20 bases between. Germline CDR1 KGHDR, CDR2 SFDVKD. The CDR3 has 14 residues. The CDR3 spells CATSSAGAQGTQYF. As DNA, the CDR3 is TGTGCCACCTCTTCAGCCGGGGCCCAGGGGACCCAGTACTTC.

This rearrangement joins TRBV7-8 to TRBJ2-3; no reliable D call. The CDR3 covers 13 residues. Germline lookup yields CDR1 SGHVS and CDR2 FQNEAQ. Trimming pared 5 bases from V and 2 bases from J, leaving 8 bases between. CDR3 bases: TGTGCCAGCAGCCCTCTTATCACAGATACGCAGTATTTT. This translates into CASSPLITDTQYF.

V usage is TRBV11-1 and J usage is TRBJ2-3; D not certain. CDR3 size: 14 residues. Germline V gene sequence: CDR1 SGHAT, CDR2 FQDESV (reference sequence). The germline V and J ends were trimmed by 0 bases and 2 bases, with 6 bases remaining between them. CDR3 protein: CASSLASPTDTQYF. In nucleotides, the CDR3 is TGTGCCAGCAGCTTAGCCTCTCCCACAGATACGCAGTATTTT.

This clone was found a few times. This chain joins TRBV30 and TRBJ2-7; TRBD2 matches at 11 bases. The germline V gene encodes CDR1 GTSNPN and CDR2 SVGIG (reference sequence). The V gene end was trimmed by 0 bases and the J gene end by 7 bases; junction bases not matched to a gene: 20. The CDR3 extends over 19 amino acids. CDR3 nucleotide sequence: TGTGCCTGGAGTGTACGTTGGCTAGCGGGAGGTATCGCCTCGGGGGAGCAGTACTTC. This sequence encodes CAWSVRWLAGGIASGEQYF.

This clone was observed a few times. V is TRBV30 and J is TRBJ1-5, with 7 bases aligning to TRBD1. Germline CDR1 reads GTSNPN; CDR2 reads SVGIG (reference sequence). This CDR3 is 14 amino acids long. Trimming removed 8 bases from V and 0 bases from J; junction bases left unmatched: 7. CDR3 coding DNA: TGTGCCACTTCGACAGGGTCTAGCAATCAGCCCCAGCATTTT. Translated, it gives CATSTGSSNQPQHF.

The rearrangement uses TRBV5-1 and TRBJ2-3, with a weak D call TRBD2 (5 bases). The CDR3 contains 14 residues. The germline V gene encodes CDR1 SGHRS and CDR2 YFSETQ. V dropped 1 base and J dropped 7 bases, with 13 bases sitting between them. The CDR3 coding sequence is TGCGCCAGCAGCTTGTACACTTCGGGGAATACGCAGTATTTT. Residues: CASSLYTSGNTQYF.

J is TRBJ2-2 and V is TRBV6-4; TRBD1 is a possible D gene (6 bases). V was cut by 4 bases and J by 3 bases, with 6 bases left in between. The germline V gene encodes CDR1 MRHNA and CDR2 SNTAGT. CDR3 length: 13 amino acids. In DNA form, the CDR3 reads TGTGCCAGCAGTGGACAGGACACCGGGGAGCTGTTTTTT. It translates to CASSGQDTGELFF.